This T cell receptor (beta chain) was obtained from a study of response to subunit inactivated influenza vaccine. The CDR3 consists of 13 residues. CDR1 MNHNS and CDR2 SASEGT come from the germline V gene. V dropped 6 bases and J dropped 3 bases, with 12 bases sitting between them. TCRdb re-called the RT-PCR reads with MiXCR, one entry per CDR3 protein. Of more than 200,000 distinct CDR3 sequences listed, over 9% were seen once; the top ten hold 7.8%. The chain employs TRBV6-1 and TRBJ2-7; the D gene is possibly TRBD1 (5 bases). The sequencing used non-naive T cells sorted from PBMCs, collected 14 days before vaccination. The TCR was taken from a man aged 50 or older who received an inactivated influenza vaccine. CDR3 loop: CASSRQSNYEQYF. CDR3 in DNA: TGTGCCAGCAGCCGACAGAGTAACTACGAGCAGTACTTC.